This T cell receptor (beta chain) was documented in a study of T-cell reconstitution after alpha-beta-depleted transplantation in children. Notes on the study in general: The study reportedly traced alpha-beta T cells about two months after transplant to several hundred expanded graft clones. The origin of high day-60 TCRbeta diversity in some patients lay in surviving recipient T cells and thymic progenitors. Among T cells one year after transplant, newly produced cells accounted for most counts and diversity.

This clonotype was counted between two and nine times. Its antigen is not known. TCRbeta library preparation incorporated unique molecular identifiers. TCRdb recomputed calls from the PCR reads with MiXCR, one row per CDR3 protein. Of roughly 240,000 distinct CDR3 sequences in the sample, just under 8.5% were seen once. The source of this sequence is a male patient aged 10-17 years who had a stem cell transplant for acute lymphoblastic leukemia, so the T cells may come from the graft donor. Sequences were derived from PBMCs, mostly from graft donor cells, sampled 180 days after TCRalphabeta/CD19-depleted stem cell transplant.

CDR3 sequence reads: CASSSGTSGVYNEQFF. CDR3 in DNA: TGTGCCAGTAGTTCCGGGACTAGCGGAGTCTACAATGAGCAGTTCTTC. This chain joins TRBV19 and TRBJ2-1, with 11 positions matching TRBD2. The J segment lost 3 bases and the V segment lost 5 bases, leaving 6 bases of the junction unmatched. CDR1 is LNHDA, CDR2 SQIVND, per germline (reference sequence). The CDR3 runs to 16 residues.